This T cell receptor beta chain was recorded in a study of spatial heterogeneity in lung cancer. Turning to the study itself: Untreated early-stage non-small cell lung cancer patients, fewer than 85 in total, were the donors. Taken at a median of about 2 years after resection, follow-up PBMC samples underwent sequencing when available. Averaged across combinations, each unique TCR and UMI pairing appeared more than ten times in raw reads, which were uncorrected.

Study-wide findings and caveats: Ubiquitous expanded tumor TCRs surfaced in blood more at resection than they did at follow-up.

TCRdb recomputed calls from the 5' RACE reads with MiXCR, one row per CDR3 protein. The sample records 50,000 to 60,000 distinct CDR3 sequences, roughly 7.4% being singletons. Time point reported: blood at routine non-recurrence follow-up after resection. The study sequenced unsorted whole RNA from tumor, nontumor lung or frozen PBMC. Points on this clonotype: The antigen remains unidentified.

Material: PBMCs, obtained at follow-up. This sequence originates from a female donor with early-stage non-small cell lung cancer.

In nucleotides, the CDR3 is TGCGCCAGCAGAAGGTCCGGGGAAAACACCGGGGAGCTGTTTTTT. As protein: CASRRSGENTGELFF. The rearrangement links TRBV5-1 to TRBJ2-2; a possible D gene is TRBD2 (5 bases). V gave up 5 bases and J gave up 2 bases, with 13 bases separating them. CDR1 is SGHRS, CDR2 YFSETQ, per germline. CDR3 length: 15 amino acids.